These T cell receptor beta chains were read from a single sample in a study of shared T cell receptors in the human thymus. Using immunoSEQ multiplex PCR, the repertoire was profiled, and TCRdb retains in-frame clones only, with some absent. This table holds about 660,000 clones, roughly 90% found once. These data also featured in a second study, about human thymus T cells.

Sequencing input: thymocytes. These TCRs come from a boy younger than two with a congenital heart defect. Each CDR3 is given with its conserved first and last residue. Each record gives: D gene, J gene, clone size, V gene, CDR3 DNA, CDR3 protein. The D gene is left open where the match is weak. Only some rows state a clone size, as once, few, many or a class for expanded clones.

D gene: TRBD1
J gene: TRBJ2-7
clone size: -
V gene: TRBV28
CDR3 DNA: TGTGCCAGCAGTTTTGGGGACAGGGTAAGGGACTTCTCCTACGAGCAGTACTTC
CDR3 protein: CASSFGDRVRDFSYEQYF

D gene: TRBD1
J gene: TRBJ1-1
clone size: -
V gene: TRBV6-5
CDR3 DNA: TGTGCCAGCAGGGGGACAGGTGGGAACACTGAAGCTTTCTTT
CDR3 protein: CASRGTGGNTEAFF

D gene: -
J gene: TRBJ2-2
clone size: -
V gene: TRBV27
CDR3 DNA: TGTGCCAGCAGTTTATATCCAGGGAACACCGGGGAGCTGTTTTTT
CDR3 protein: CASSLYPGNTGELFF

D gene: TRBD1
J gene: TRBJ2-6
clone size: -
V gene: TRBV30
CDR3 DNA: TGTGCCTGGAGTGACCCGACAGGGATTTTGCCTGGGGCCAACGTCCTGACTTTC
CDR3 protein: CAWSDPTGILPGANVLTF

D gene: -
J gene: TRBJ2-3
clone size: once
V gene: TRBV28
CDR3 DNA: TGTGCCAGCAGTCAACTAGTGGGCACAGATACGCAGTATTTT
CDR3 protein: CASSQLVGTDTQYF

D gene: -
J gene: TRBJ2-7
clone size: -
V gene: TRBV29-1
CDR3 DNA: TGCAGCGTTGAACTGGCCCCCTACGAGCAGTACTTC
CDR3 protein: CSVELAPYEQYF

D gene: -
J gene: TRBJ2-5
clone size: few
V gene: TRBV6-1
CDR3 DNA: TGTGCCAGCAGTGAAGCGGAGCGGCAAGAGACCCAGTACTTC
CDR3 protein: CASSEAERQETQYF

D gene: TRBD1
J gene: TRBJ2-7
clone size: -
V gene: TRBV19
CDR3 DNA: TGTGCCAGTAGTCCGACGAGGACAGGGACCTACGAGCAGTACTTC
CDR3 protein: CASSPTRTGTYEQYF

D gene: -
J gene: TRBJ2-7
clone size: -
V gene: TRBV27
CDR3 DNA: TGTGCCAGCAGCCTAAGGGGTCGCGAGCAGTACTTC
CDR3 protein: CASSLRGREQYF

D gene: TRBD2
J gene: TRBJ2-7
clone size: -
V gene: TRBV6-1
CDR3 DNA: TGTGCCAGCAGTGGGCGACTAGCGGGAGACCCCTACGAGCAGTACTTC
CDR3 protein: CASSGRLAGDPYEQYF

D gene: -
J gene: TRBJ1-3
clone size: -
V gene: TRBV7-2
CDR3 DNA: TGTGCCAGCAGCTTAGACCCGACAGACTCTGGAAACACCATATATTTT
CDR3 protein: CASSLDPTDSGNTIYF

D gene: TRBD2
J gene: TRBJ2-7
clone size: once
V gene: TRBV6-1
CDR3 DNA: TGTGCCAGCAGTGGAGAGAGACTAGCGGGAGTTAATCGCTACGAGCAGTACTTC
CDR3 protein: CASSGERLAGVNRYEQYF

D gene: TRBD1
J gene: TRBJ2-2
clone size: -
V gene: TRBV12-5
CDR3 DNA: TGTGCTAGTGGTTTGGCCGGGACAGGGGGCGACCTGGCTACCTTCACCGGGGAGCTGTTTTTT
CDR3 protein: CASGLAGTGGDLATFTGELFF

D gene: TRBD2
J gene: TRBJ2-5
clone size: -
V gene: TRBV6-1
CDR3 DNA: TGTGCCAGCAGTGAAGCGCTTCGGGAGGGACTGGCGACCCAGTACTTC
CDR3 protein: CASSEALREGLATQYF

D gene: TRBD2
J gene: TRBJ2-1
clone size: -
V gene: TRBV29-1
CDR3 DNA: TGCAGCTCTGAGGGAACTAGCGGGTCCAATGAGCAGTTCTTC
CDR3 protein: CSSEGTSGSNEQFF

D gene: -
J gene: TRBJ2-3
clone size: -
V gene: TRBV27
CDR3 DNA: TGTGCCAGCAGTCCCCCTCCGGGGAGCACAGATACGCAGTATTTT
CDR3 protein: CASSPPPGSTDTQYF

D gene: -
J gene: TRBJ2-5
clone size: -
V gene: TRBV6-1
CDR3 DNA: TGTGCCAGCAGTACAGTTGGGAGTTCGGGGGAGACCCAGTACTTC
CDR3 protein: CASSTVGSSGETQYF

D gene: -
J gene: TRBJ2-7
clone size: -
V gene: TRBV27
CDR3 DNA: TGTGCCAGCAGTCCCCTCGCCAGGTGGCTCGAAGACGAGCAGTACTTC
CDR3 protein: CASSPLARWLEDEQYF

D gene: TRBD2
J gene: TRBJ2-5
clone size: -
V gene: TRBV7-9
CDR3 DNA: TGTGCCAGCAGCGGGGGACTAGCGTCCCTCAGTGAGACCCAGTACTTC
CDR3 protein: CASSGGLASLSETQYF

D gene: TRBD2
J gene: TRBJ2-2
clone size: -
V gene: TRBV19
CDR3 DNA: TGTGCCAGCACTCCAGCGGGAGAATCCGGGGAGCTGTTTTTT
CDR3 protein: CASTPAGESGELFF

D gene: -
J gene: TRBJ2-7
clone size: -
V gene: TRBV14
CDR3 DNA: TGTGCCAGCAGCCAAGCGGCGTTTTGGGGCCCTTGGTCCTACGAGCAGTACTTC
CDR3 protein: CASSQAAFWGPWSYEQYF

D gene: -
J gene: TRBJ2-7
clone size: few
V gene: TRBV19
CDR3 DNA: TGTGCCAGTAGTATAGAACAGGGCGCCTACGAGCAGTACTTC
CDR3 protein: CASSIEQGAYEQYF

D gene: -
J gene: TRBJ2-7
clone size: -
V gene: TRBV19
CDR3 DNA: TGTGCCAGTAGTCAGGGTCCCAACGAGCAGTACTTC
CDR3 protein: CASSQGPNEQYF

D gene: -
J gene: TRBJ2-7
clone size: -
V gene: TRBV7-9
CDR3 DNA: TGTGCCAGCAGCCTGATTGACACGTCCTACGAGCAGTACTTC
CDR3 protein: CASSLIDTSYEQYF

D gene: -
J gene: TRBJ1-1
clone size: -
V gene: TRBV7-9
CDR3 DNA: TGTGCCAGCAGCTCTTCCGGGACATACGCCGTCGTGAACACTGAAGCTTTCTTT
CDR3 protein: CASSSSGTYAVVNTEAFF

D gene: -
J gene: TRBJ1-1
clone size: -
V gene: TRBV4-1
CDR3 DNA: TGCGCCAGCAGCCAAGATAAGCTCGAGGTCACTGAAGCTTTCTTT
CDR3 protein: CASSQDKLEVTEAFF

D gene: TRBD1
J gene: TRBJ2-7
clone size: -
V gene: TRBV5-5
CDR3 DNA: TGTGCCAGCAGCTTGGGCCCCGGGACAGCGAAGCGCACCTACGAGCAGTACTTC
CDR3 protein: CASSLGPGTAKRTYEQYF

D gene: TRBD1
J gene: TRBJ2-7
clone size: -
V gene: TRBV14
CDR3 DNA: TGTGCCAGCAGCCAAGTCCTCCCCCAAGACAGGGGTGACTCCTACGAGCAGTACTTC
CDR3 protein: CASSQVLPQDRGDSYEQYF

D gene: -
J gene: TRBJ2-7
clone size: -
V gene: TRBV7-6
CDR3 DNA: TGTGCCAGCAGCTCTGTCCGGGGCCCGGGACTGCGGCGTGGGTATTTC
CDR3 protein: CASSSVRGPGLRRGYF

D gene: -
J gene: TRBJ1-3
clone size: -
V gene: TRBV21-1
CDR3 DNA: TGTGCCAGCAGCCCTCAGACAGGATCTGGAAACACCATATATTTT
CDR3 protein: CASSPQTGSGNTIYF

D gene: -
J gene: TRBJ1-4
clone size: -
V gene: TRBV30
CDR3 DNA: TGTGCCTCCTCTGGGAGGGCGGGTGAAAAACTGTTTTTT
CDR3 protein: CASSGRAGEKLFF

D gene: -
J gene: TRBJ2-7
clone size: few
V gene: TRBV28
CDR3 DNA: TGTGCCAGCAGTCCGGGGACAACGAGCTCCTACGAGCAGTACTTC
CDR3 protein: CASSPGTTSSYEQYF

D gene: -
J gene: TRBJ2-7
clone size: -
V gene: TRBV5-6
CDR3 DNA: TGTGCCAGCAGCTTTTCGGTCTCCTACGAGCAGTACTTC
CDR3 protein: CASSFSVSYEQYF

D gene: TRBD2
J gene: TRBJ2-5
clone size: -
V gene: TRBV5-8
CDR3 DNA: TGTGCCACCCCGACTAGCGGGAGCGGAGAGACCCAGTACTTC
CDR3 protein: CATPTSGSGETQYF

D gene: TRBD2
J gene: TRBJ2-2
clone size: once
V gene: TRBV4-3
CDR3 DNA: TGCGCCAGCAGCCAAGAGGCGGCGGGAGCAACCGGGGAGCTGTTTTTT
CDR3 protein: CASSQEAAGATGELFF

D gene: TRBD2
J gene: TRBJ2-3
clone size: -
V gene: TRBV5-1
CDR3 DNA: TGCGCCAGCAGCTCCACCGCTAGGACTAGCGGAAGCACAGATACGCAGTATTTT
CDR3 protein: CASSSTARTSGSTDTQYF